There are many counts of the clone carrying this TCR beta chain. Its antigen remains unidentified. This specimen belongs to a study of CD8+CD57+ T cells in acquired aplastic anemia. Genomic DNA templated the TCR beta VDJ and CDR3 profiling. TCRdb re-analysed the reads in MiXCR, keeping a single row per CDR3 protein. The table lists 50,000 to 65,000 distinct CDR3 sequences, roughly 58% of them singletons. The CDR3 sequence is 15 residues long. CDR1 and CDR2 from the germline V gene are MNHNS and SASEGT. The ends lost 6 bases at V and 2 bases at J; junction bases unmatched: 8. Study results and caveats: Both patients and controls carried the same twenty-nine CD8+ CDR3 sequences.

The material sequenced was sorted CD4+, CD8+, or CD8+CD57+ T cells (not recorded which) from PBMCs. The clonotype originates from a human donor in good health, serving as a control. The J gene is TRBJ1-2, the V gene TRBV6-1; 8 bases are a match to TRBD1. The CDR3 DNA reads TGTGCCAGCAGCCGACAGGGGAAGGCCAACTATGGCTACACCTTC. Protein: CASSRQGKANYGYTF.